The entry below gives a single T cell receptor beta chain sequence along with its context. Antigen specificity is unknown. Trimming at V came to 6 bases and at J to 5 bases, leaving 6 bases not matched to a gene. CDR3 length: 14 amino acids. CDR1 is MNHEY and CDR2 is SVGAGI in the germline V gene. This sample is part of a study of T cell responses to AZD1222 COVID-19 vaccine. The assay was immunoSEQ multiplex PCR, and TCRdb's table has in-frame clones only and misses some. The table includes 70,000 to 75,000 clones, around 90% detected once. Study-wide results and limits: Among AZD1222 vaccinees, only 6 or 7 were seropositive at baseline. Researchers report vaccine-associated CD4 TCRs spanning spike, with dominance at 160-218 and 743-854. Within unmutated variant regions lay the reported targets of nearly half of spike-specific TCRs.

The V call is TRBV6-5, the J call TRBJ1-4; TRBD1 matches at 7 bases. The material sequenced was peripheral blood, taken 28 days after the second AZD1222 dose. This TCR was sampled from an adult who received the AZD1222 COVID-19 vaccine. The CDR3 bases are TGTGCCAGCAGCAAAAGGGGGCGCAATGAAAAACTGTTTTTT. It is translated as CASSKRGRNEKLFF.